Here is one T cell receptor (beta chain) with its context. Its antigen is not known. The data were taken from a study of CD8+ T cells in alopecia areata. Study-wide results and limits: Compared with mice, patients displayed less clear TCR sharing, possibly for HLA-related reasons.

RNA was extracted and reverse transcribed into cDNA as the sequencing template. Method: immunoSEQ multiplex PCR; TCRdb's copy keeps in-frame clones and lacks some. The data contain 90,000 to 150,000 clones, less than 80% of them singletons. This TCR derives from a human donor in good health. The sequenced material came from CD4+ T cells sorted from blood.

CDR3 sequence reads: CASSQVRYNEQFF. The CDR3 DNA reads as TGTGCCAGCAGCCAAGTCCGTTACAATGAGCAGTTCTTC. The chain recombines TRBV14 with TRBJ2-1; D remains ambiguous. Germline CDR1 SGHDN, CDR2 FVKESK. The CDR3 has 13 residues. Trimming left V 1 base short and J 4 bases short, with 5 bases between.